Listed below are T cell receptor beta chains from one sample, sequenced in a study of human T cells and chemical hapten exposure. In TCRdb, the RACE reads were re-called with MiXCR into one record per CDR3 protein. Among approximately 350,000 distinct CDR3 sequences listed, around 7% were seen once. Sequenced here: whole blood, sampled in connection with sensitization to the hapten diphenylcyclopropenone (DPC). The receptors originated from a woman between 18 and 29 years old with alopecia areata. Some clones in this sample may be carry-over from other donors' samples. CDR3s include the opening cysteine and the closing phenylalanine or tryptophan. A D gene is named only where the DNA matches it firmly. Size tells how often a clone was seen (once, few, many) or the class of an expanded clone, and some rows leave it out.

CDR3,DNA,length,D,V,J,size
CASSYGTTTQHF,TGTGCCAGCAGTTACGGGACAACTACCCAGCATTTT,12,.,TRBV6-2/TRBV6-3,TRBJ1-5,many
CASSGIGEITDTQYF,TGTGCCAGCAGTGGCATAGGAGAGATCACAGATACGCAGTATTTT,15,.,TRBV27,TRBJ2-3,few
CASSLDTLGSPLHF,TGTGCCAGCAGCCTAGACACCCTTGGTTCACCCCTCCACTTT,14,.,TRBV7-9,TRBJ1-6,few
CASGFPEGNEQFF,TGTGCTAGTGGGTTTCCCGAGGGGAATGAGCAGTTCTTC,13,.,TRBV12-5,TRBJ2-1,.
CSASPGRTNYGYTF,TGCAGTGCTAGTCCGGGACGGACGAACTATGGCTACACCTTC,14,.,TRBV20-1,TRBJ1-2,.
CASSSAAHYGYTF,TGTGCCAGCAGCTCCGCTGCCCACTATGGCTACACCTTC,13,.,TRBV12-3/TRBV12-4,TRBJ1-2,many
CASSFALRGNQPQHF,TGTGCCAGCAGCTTTGCCCTTCGGGGCAATCAGCCCCAGCATTTT,15,.,TRBV7-2,TRBJ1-5,few
CASSPSSGGVYEQYF,TGCGCCAGTTCTCCCTCTAGCGGGGGGGTGTACGAGCAGTACTTC,15,TRBD2,TRBV5-1,TRBJ2-7,many
CSALRTSGSYEQYF,TGCAGTGCTCTAAGGACTAGCGGCTCCTACGAGCAGTACTTC,14,TRBD2,TRBV20-1,TRBJ2-7,many
CASSLGSGEETF,TGTGCCAGCAGCTTAGGCTCAGGGGAGGAAACCTTC,12,.,TRBV7-9,TRBJ1-2,.
CASSLRSGEQTYIEQFF,TGTGCCAGCAGCTTACGAAGCGGGGAGCAAACCTACATTGAGCAGTTCTTC,17,TRBD2,TRBV7-6,TRBJ2-1,.
CASSDSHRDTKNYGYTF,TGCGCCAGCAGCGACTCACACCGGGACACGAAGAACTATGGCTACACCTTC,17,.,TRBV5-1,TRBJ1-2,.
CSARNSDSGGGDTQYF,TGCAGTGCGAGGAACTCGGACAGTGGGGGGGGCGATACGCAGTATTTT,16,.,TRBV20-1,TRBJ2-3,.
CSAKDRAYGYTF,TGCAGTGCTAAGGACAGGGCCTATGGCTACACCTTC,12,TRBD1,TRBV20-1,TRBJ1-2,many
CASSTRTGSDSPLHF,TGTGCCAGCAGTACCCGGACAGGTTCGGATTCACCCCTCCACTTT,15,TRBD1,TRBV6-5,TRBJ1-6,few
CASSLALGSKESTDTQYF,TGTGCCAGCAGCTTAGCGCTCGGTAGTAAAGAAAGCACAGATACGCAGTATTTT,18,.,TRBV7-9,TRBJ2-3,.
CASHMGREKNTEAFF,TGTGCCAGTCACATGGGACGGGAAAAGAACACTGAAGCTTTCTTT,15,.,TRBV28,TRBJ1-1,few
CAAAPGLAMNEQFF,TGTGCCGCCGCTCCTGGACTAGCGATGAATGAGCAGTTCTTC,14,TRBD2,TRBV10-3,TRBJ2-1,many
CASSLDRVARGYTF,TGTGCCAGCAGCTTGGACAGGGTCGCTAGGGGCTACACCTTC,14,TRBD1,TRBV7-2,TRBJ1-2,.
CASSQGQGNNTDTQYF,TGTGCCAGCAGCCAGGGACAGGGGAACAACACAGATACGCAGTATTTT,16,TRBD1,TRBV3-1,TRBJ2-3,few
CASSPGQGRQETQYF,TGTGCCAGCAGCCCAGGACAGGGCCGCCAAGAGACCCAGTACTTC,15,TRBD1,TRBV11-2,TRBJ2-5,.
CASSYRGKSNTGELFF,TGTGCCAGCAGCTACAGGGGAAAGTCGAACACCGGGGAGCTGTTTTTT,16,TRBD1,TRBV13,TRBJ2-2,.
CASSSGQGRGNTIYF,TGTGCCAGCAGTTCGGGACAGGGTCGAGGAAACACCATATATTTT,15,TRBD1,TRBV27,TRBJ1-3,few
CSARERGTGGDEQYF,TGCAGTGCTAGAGAGCGGGGGACAGGGGGCGACGAGCAGTACTTC,15,TRBD1,TRBV20-1,TRBJ2-7,.
CASSKRDRGDKVNEKLFF,TGTGCCAGCAGCAAGCGGGACAGGGGGGATAAAGTTAATGAAAAACTGTTTTTT,18,TRBD1,TRBV7-8,TRBJ1-4,few
CASSAAGDSNQPQHF,TGTGCCAGCAGCGCCGCAGGGGATAGCAATCAGCCCCAGCATTTT,15,.,TRBV12-3/TRBV12-4,TRBJ1-5,.
CASSYLEAFF,TGTGCCAGCAGTTACCTTGAAGCTTTCTTT,10,.,TRBV6-7,TRBJ1-1,many
CASSPQEGDTEAFF,TGTGCCAGCAGTCCACAAGAAGGGGACACTGAAGCTTTCTTT,14,.,TRBV12-3/TRBV12-4,TRBJ1-1,many
CASSQGKKNQPQHF,TGTGCCAGCAGCCAAGGGAAAAAGAATCAGCCCCAGCATTTT,14,.,TRBV3-1,TRBJ1-5,.
CASRKGGPSYNEQFF,TGTGCCAGCCGCAAGGGAGGTCCCTCCTACAATGAGCAGTTCTTC,15,.,TRBV7-8,TRBJ2-1,.
CAWSNDRGHSTPLAEAFF,TGTGCCTGGAGTAACGACAGGGGACACTCCACCCCATTGGCTGAAGCTTTCTTT,18,TRBD1,TRBV30,TRBJ1-1,.
CASSAGTAQETQYF,TGTGCCAGCAGTGCCGGGACAGCTCAAGAGACCCAGTACTTC,14,TRBD1,TRBV6-2/TRBV6-3,TRBJ2-5,.
CASSPRGPDLSPQHF,TGTGCCAGCAGTCCCCGAGGTCCCGATCTCTCGCCCCAGCATTTT,15,.,TRBV12-3/TRBV12-4,TRBJ1-5,.
CASSQERQGNEKLFF,TGTGCCAGCAGCCAAGAAAGGCAGGGGAATGAAAAACTGTTTTTT,15,.,TRBV3-1,TRBJ1-4,.
CASSRGTEGNTIYF,TGCGCCAGCAGCCGAGGCACGGAGGGAAACACCATATATTTT,14,.,TRBV5-1,TRBJ1-3,.
CASSRTDYTGELFF,TGTGCCAGCAGTCGCACCGACTACACCGGGGAGCTGTTTTTT,14,.,TRBV6-5,TRBJ2-2,few
CASSKNTGELFF,TGTGCCAGCAGCAAGAACACCGGGGAGCTGTTTTTT,12,.,TRBV2,TRBJ2-2,few
CASSLEYPYEQYF,TGTGCCAGCAGCTTAGAGTATCCCTACGAGCAGTACTTC,13,.,TRBV5-8,TRBJ2-7,many
CASSFHGTGEVNTEAFF,TGTGCCAGCAGTTTTCACGGGACAGGGGAGGTGAACACTGAAGCTTTCTTT,17,TRBD1,TRBV27,TRBJ1-1,few
CASSLDREVGELFF,TGTGCCAGCAGTCTGGACAGGGAGGTCGGGGAGCTGTTTTTT,14,TRBD1,TRBV7-2,TRBJ2-2,.
CASSYGLPTDTQYF,TGTGCCAGCAGTTACGGGCTACCTACAGATACGCAGTATTTT,14,.,TRBV6-2/TRBV6-3,TRBJ2-3,many
CASSQDSSGYTDTQYF,TGCGCCAGCAGCCAAGATTCAAGCGGCTACACAGATACGCAGTATTTT,16,.,TRBV4-1,TRBJ2-3,few
CASIAGQPSEAFF,TGTGCCAGCATCGCAGGGCAGCCTTCTGAAGCTTTCTTT,13,.,TRBV6-6,TRBJ1-1,many
CASSFHGGKGENTF,TGTGCCAGCAGTTTCCACGGTGGGAAAGGGGAGAACACCTTC,14,.,TRBV27,TRBJ1-2,.
CSGTDRTEAFF,TGCAGCGGGACAGACCGCACTGAAGCTTTCTTT,11,.,TRBV29-1,TRBJ1-1,many
CSARVEGANYEQYF,TGCAGTGCTAGGGTAGAGGGGGCTAACTACGAGCAGTACTTC,14,TRBD1,TRBV20-1,TRBJ2-7,many
CASSQDRGKLSQETQYF,TGTGCCAGCAGCCAAGATAGGGGGAAACTATCACAAGAGACCCAGTACTTC,17,.,TRBV3-1,TRBJ2-5,.
CAISEPGVLAKNIQYF,TGTGCCATCAGCGAACCAGGGGTCCTAGCCAAAAACATTCAGTACTTC,16,.,TRBV10-3,TRBJ2-4,.
CASSAHRRGTDTQYF,TGTGCCAGCAGCGCACACCGTCGCGGCACAGATACGCAGTATTTT,15,.,TRBV12-3/TRBV12-4,TRBJ2-3,many
CASSDGGANTEAFF,TGTGCCAGCAGTGACGGGGGAGCTAACACTGAAGCTTTCTTT,14,.,TRBV6-1,TRBJ1-1,.
CASSPGYYNEQFF,TGTGCCAGCAGCCCGGGGTACTACAATGAGCAGTTCTTC,13,.,TRBV9,TRBJ2-1,many
CASSPGQGAVYEQFF,TGCGCCAGCAGCCCGGGACAGGGGGCTGTCTATGAGCAGTTCTTC,15,TRBD1,TRBV5-1,TRBJ2-1,.
CSASVQILNTEAFF,TGCAGTGCTAGTGTACAGATCCTGAACACTGAAGCTTTCTTT,14,.,TRBV20-1,TRBJ1-1,.